This TCR beta chain was recorded in a study of cytomegalovirus exposure and HLA in healthy donors. Study as a whole: Clustering assigned over 70% of the approximately 400 genotyped donors to the Caucasian-associated ancestry cluster.

The PCR contained 60 Vbeta and 13 Jbeta primers. Measured with immunoSEQ multiplex PCR; TCRdb has only the in-frame clones, and not every one. The table lists under 200,000 clones, roughly 80% of them singletons. CDR1 and CDR2 (germline): SNHLY, FYNNEI. This CDR3 region has 15 residues. Trimming removed 3 bases from V and 5 bases from J, with 16 bases in between. The study, taken as a whole, reports: Follow-up analysis found HLA locus-dependent TCR association rates, highest for DRB1 and lowest for HLA-C. The authors assumed roughly uniform sequencing depth across donors for presence/absence analyses.

This clone was seen a handful of times. Its specificity is not known. V gene TRBV2 combines with J gene TRBJ1-1; D may be TRBD1 (5 bases). Sequenced sample: PBMCs. The source is a woman in her forties in good health and CMV-seronegative. CDR3 in DNA: TGTGCCAGCAGTGAGCCCAACCAGGGTAGAACTGAAGCTTTCTTT. Translating gives CASSEPNQGRTEAFF.